The 9 T cell receptor beta chains presented below share a single source sample, sequenced in a study of blood T cells in healthy people across ages. With a J-beta primer mix and a sample-barcoded 5' primer, a second PCR ran roughly 6 to 11 cycles. TCRdb re-called the 5' RACE reads with MiXCR, one entry per CDR3 protein. Among approximately 1,700,000 distinct CDR3 sequences listed, around 42% were seen once. Sequencing input: blood. All receptors come from a human donor in good health.

The J gene is TRBJ2-1, the V gene TRBV9; D may be TRBD1 (6 bases). CDR3 length: 15 residues. V lost 1 base and J 4 bases, leaving 12 bases between the germline ends. Germline V gene lookup returns CDR1 SGDLS and CDR2 YYNGEE. CDR3 sequence reads: CASSVRGGHYNEQFF. CDR3 nucleotides: TGTGCCAGCAGCGTACGTGGGGGCCATTACAATGAGCAGTTCTTC.

The rearrangement joins TRBV9 to TRBJ1-5, with D unresolved. CDR3 length: 12 amino acids. The V gene lost 3 bases and the J gene lost 5 bases, with 6 bases spanning the gap. Germline V gives CDR1 SGDLS, CDR2 YYNGEE. CDR3 sequence: CASSAIYQPQHF. CDR3 nucleotide sequence: TGTGCCAGCAGCGCTATCTATCAGCCCCAGCATTTT.

In this sample, this clonotype turned up a few times. The chain carries TRBV29-1 and TRBJ1-2; unclear D gene. V lost 5 bases to trimming and J lost 7 bases, with 11 bases between them. The CDR3 loop spans 11 amino acids. The V gene's germline CDR1 is SQVTM and CDR2 ANQGSEA. The DNA of the CDR3 is TGCAGCGTTTCCTCGGGCCTTGGCTACACCTTC. Amino acids: CSVSSGLGYTF.

This chain links TRBV5-6 with TRBJ1-6; D gene ambiguous. The CDR3 length is 13 residues. Trimming cost V 3 bases and J 7 bases, with 8 bases left between them. CDR1 is SGHDT and CDR2 is YYEEEE in the germline V gene. The CDR3 region has the DNA TGTGCCAGCAGCTATGAGTTCAATTCACCCCTCCACTTT. Protein: CASSYEFNSPLHF.

This clonotype was recorded a few times. This chain uses TRBV6-2 or TRBV6-3 with TRBJ2-7, with TRBD1 matching over 8 bases. The CDR3 runs 15 residues. The junction had 5 bases not matched to a gene; V was cut back by 1 base and J by 3 bases. Germline lookup yields CDR1 MNHEY and CDR2 SVGEGT. CDR3 amino acids: CASSYFTGGIYEQYF. CDR3 DNA sequence: TGTGCCAGCAGTTACTTCACAGGGGGGATCTACGAGCAGTACTTC.

This chain connects TRBV29-1 to TRBJ1-2; 8 bases map to TRBD1. Germline V CDR1 and CDR2: SQVTM, ANQGSEA. This CDR3 is built from 12 residues. V trimming: 6 bases; J trimming: 8 bases; junction bases outside the gene matches: 8. The chain's CDR3 is CSVPQGVKGYTF. The DNA of the CDR3 is TGCAGCGTGCCACAGGGGGTTAAAGGCTACACCTTC. Full variable domain (rest looked up from reference TRBV29-1 and TRBJ1-2): SAVISQKPSRDICQRGTSLTIQCQVDSQVTMMFWYRQQPGQSLTLIATANQGSEATYESGFVIDKFPISRPNLTFSTLTVSNMSPEDSSIYLCSVPQGVKGYTFGSGTRLTVV.

This clonotype was found a few times. This chain links TRBV7-2 with TRBJ1-2; D perhaps matches TRBD1 (5 bases). Germline values: CDR1 SGHTA, CDR2 FQGNSA. Deletions cut 1 base from V and 7 bases from J, with 22 bases between. This CDR3 region has 17 residues. The CDR3 nucleotides are TGTGCCAGCAGCTTAGGTTGGTTGGGGGATGATTCGGCTGGCTACACCTTC. Translation: CASSLGWLGDDSAGYTF.

This clonotype was observed once. The chain links TRBV5-5 to TRBJ2-7; TRBD1 matches at 8 bases. Germline CDR1 reads SGHKS; CDR2 reads YYEKEE (reference sequence). The CDR3 has 15 residues. J lost 0 bases, V lost 3 bases, and 5 bases had no gene match. DNA of the CDR3: TGTGCCAGCAGCTGGACAGGGTCATACTCCTACGAGCAGTACTTC. Protein sequence: CASSWTGSYSYEQYF.

The CDR3 DNA is TGTGCCAGCAGCGGCAAAGTTAGCGAAACCTACGAGCAGTACTTC. Protein product: CASSGKVSETYEQYF. The rearrangement uses TRBV13 and TRBJ2-7; D perhaps matches TRBD2 (5 bases). Germline-derived CDR1 and CDR2 are PRHDT and FYEKMQ (reference sequence). V was pared by 5 bases and J by 2 bases, with 16 bases between. This CDR3 is built from 15 residues. The whole variable domain, remainder taken from reference TRBV13 and TRBJ2-7, is AAGVIQSPRHLIKEKRETATLKCYPIPRHDTVYWYQQGPGQDPQFLISFYEKMQSDKGSIPDRFSAQQFSDYHSELNMSSLELGDSALYFCASSGKVSETYEQYFGPGTRLTVT.